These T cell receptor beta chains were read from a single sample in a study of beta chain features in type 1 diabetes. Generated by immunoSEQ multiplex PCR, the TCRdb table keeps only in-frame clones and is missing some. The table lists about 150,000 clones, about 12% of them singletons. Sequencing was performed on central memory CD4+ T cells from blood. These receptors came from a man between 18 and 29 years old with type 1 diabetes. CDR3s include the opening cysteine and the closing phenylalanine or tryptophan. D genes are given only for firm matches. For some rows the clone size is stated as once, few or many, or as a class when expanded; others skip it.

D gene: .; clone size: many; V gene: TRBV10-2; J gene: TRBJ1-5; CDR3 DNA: TGCGCCAGCAGTGAGCACCTCGGGACCCAGCATTTT; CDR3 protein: CASSEHLGTQHF
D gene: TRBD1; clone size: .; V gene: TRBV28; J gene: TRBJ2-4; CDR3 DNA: TGTGCCAGCAGTGTAACAGGGGGACCCAAAAACATTCAGTACTTC; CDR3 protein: CASSVTGGPKNIQYF
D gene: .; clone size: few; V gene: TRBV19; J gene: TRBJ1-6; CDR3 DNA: TGTGCCAGTAAAGTGCGGAGCCTTGGTTCACCCCTCCACTTT; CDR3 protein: CASKVRSLGSPLHF
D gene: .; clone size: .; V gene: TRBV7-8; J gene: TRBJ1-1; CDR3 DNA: TGTGCCAGCAGCCCTGATACAGGGCCGAACACTGAAGCTTTCTTT; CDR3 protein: CASSPDTGPNTEAFF
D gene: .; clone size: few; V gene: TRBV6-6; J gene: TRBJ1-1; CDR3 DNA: TGTGCCAGCAGCTTACAGGGGAACACTGAAGCTTTCTTT; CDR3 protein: CASSLQGNTEAFF
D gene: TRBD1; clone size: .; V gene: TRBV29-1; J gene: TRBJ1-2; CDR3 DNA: TGCAGCGTGCGCCAAGGGACAGGGGGCTTCTACACCTTC; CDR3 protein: CSVRQGTGGFYTF
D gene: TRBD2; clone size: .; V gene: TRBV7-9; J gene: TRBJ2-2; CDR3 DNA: TGTGCCAGCAGCCCCCGACTAGCGGGGAACACCGGGGAGCTGTTTTTT; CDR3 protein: CASSPRLAGNTGELFF
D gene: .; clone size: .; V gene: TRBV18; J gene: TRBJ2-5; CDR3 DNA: TGTGCCAGCTCACCGAGTTCCCAAGAGACCCAGTACTTC; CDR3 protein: CASSPSSQETQYF
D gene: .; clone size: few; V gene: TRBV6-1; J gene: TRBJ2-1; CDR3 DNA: TGTGCCAGCAGTTTGACAGATGGGACCTACAATGAGCAGTTCTTC; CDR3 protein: CASSLTDGTYNEQFF
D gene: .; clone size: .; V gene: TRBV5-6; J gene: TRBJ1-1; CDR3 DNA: TGTGCCAGCAGCTTGGGTAAGGTGTACACTGAAGCTTTCTTT; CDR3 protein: CASSLGKVYTEAFF
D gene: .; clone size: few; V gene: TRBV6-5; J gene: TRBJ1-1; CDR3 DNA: TGTGCCAGCAGTTACTCGACGGGGAACACTGAAGCTTTCTTT; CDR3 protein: CASSYSTGNTEAFF
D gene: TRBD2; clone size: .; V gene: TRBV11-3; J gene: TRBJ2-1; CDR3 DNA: TGTGCCAGCAGTACGGGACTAGCGGGGTACAATGAGCAGTTCTTC; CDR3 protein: CASSTGLAGYNEQFF
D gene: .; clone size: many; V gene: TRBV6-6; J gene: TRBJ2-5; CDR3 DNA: TGTGCCAGCAGCCAATCCTTGGAGACCCAGTACTTC; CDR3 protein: CASSQSLETQYF
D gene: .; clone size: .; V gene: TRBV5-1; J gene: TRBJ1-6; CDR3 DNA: TGCGCCAGCAGCGGGGACGGGGTATTGGATTCACCCCTCCACTTT; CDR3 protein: CASSGDGVLDSPLHF
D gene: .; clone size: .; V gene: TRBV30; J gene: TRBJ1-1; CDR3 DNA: TGTGCCTGGAGGGCCCCAAGGGCGAACACTGAAGCTTTCTTT; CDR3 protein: CAWRAPRANTEAFF
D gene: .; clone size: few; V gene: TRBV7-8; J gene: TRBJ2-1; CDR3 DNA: TGTGCCAGCAGCTTAGCTAGTTCGGGGGGCGTGGAGCAGTTCTTC; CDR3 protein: CASSLASSGGVEQFF
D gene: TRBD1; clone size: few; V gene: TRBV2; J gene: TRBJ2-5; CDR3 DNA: TGTGCCAGCAGGGGACAGGGCCAAGAGACCCAGTACTTC; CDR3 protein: CASRGQGQETQYF
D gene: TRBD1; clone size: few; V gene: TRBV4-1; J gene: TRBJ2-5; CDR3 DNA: TGCGCCAGCAGCCAAGAAGGGACAGGGGGAGTTTGGCCGACCCAGTACTTC; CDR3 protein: CASSQEGTGGVWPTQYF
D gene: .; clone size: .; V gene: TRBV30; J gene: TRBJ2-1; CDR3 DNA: TGTGCCTGGACGTCAGCGGAGGGCAATGAGCAGTTCTTC; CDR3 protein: CAWTSAEGNEQFF
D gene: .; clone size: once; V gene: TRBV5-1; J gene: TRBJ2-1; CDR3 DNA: TGCGCCAGCAGCACGGGGGCCTCCTACAATGAGCAGTTCTTC; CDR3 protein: CASSTGASYNEQFF
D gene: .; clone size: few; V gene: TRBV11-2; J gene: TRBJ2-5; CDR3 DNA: TGTGCCAGCAGCCAAGAACAAGAGACCCAGTACTTC; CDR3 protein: CASSQEQETQYF
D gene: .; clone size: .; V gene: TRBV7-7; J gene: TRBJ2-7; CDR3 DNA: TGTGCCAGCAGCCCGCAAGGGGTAGATGGCGAGCAGTACTTC; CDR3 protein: CASSPQGVDGEQYF
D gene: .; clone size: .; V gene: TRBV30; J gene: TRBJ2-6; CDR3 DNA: TGTGCCTGGGGGCAGTCTGGGGCCAACGTCCTGACTTTC; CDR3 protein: CAWGQSGANVLTF
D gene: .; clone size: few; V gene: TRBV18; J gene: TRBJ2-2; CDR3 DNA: TGTGCCAGCTGCCCGGGACCGCTGAACACCGGGGAGCTGTTTTTT; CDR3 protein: CASCPGPLNTGELFF
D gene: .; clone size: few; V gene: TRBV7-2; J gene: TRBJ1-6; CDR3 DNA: TGTGCCAGCAGCTTAGAGGGCGGGGCTGGGTCACCCCTCCACTTT; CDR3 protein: CASSLEGGAGSPLHF
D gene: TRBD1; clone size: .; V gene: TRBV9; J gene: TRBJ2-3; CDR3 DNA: TGTGCCAGCAGGCCAGGACAGGAATCAGATACGCAGTATTTT; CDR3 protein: CASRPGQESDTQYF
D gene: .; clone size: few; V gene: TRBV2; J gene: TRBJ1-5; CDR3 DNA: TGTGCCAGCACCGGGCCTTCTAGCAATCAGCCCCAGCATTTT; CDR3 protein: CASTGPSSNQPQHF
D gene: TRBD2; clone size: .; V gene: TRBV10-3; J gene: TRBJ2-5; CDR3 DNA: TGTGCCATCAGGGCCTCTAGCGGGGGCCACCAAGAGACCCAGTACTTC; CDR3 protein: CAIRASSGGHQETQYF
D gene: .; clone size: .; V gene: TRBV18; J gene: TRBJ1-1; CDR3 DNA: TGTGCCAGCTCACCCCAGAGGGGGGTTCCTGAAGCTTTCTTT; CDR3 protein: CASSPQRGVPEAFF
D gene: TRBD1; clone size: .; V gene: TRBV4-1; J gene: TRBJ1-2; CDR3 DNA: TGCGCCAGCACCCTTGTTCCGGGACAGGGGAATGGCTACACCTTC; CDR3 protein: CASTLVPGQGNGYTF
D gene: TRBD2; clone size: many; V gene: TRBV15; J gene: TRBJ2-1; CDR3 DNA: TGTGCCACCAGCAGCTTAGCGGGTACCTACAATGAGCAGTTCTTC; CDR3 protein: CATSSLAGTYNEQFF
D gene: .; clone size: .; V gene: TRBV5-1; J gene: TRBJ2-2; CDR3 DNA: TGCGCCAGCAGCTTGGTGTCGGCCGGGGAGCTGTTTTTT; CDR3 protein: CASSLVSAGELFF
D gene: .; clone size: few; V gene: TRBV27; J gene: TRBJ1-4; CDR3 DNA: TGTGCCAGCAGTTTGCTGCCGGCCGAAAAACTGTTTTTT; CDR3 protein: CASSLLPAEKLFF
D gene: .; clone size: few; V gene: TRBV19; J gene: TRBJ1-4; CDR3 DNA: TGTGCCAGTGGGCAGCTAAATGAAAAACTGTTTTTT; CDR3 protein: CASGQLNEKLFF
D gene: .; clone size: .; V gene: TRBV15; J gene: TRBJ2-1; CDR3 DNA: TGTGCCACCAGCAGAGATTTCGGGCCGGAGAATGAGCAGTTCTTC; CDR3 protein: CATSRDFGPENEQFF
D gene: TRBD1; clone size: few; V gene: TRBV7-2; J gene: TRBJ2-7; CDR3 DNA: TGTGCCAGCAGCCCCCCCCCGACAGGGAACGAGCAGTACTTC; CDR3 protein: CASSPPPTGNEQYF
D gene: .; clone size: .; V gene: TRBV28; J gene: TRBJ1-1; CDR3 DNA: TGTGCCAGCGACGGGATTATGAACACTGAAGCTTTCTTT; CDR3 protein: CASDGIMNTEAFF
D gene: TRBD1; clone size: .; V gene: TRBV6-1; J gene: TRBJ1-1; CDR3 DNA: TGTGCCAGCGCCTCAGGACAGGGATCGAACACTGAAGCTTTCTTT; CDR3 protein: CASASGQGSNTEAFF
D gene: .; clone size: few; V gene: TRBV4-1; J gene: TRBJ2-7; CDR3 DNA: TGCGCCAGCAGTCCACAAGACCTATTTGTTTCCTACGAGCAGTACTTC; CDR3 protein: CASSPQDLFVSYEQYF
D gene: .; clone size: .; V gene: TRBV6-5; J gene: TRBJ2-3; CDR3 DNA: TGTGCCAGCAGTTACTCGACAAAGGGTACGCAGTATTTT; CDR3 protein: CASSYSTKGTQYF
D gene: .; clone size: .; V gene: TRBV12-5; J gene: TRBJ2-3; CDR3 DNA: TGTGCTAGTGGTTTGGAAGCGGGCGATACGCAGTATTTT; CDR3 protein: CASGLEAGDTQYF
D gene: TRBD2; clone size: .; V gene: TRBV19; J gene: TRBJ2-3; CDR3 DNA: TGTGCCAGTGGGTCCGGGATAGCGGGAGATACGCAGTATTTT; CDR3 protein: CASGSGIAGDTQYF
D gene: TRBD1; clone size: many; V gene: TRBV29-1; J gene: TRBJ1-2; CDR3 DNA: TGCAGCGCGGGAGGACAGGGATCAGGTTACACCTTC; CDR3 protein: CSAGGQGSGYTF
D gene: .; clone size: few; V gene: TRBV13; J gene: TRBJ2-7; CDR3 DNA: TGTGCCAGCAGGGCGGCCTACGAGCAGTACTTC; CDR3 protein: CASRAAYEQYF
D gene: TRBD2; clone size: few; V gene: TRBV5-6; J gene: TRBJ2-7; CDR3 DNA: TGTGCCAGCAGCCTCCGACTAGCGGGGGCAAGTGAGCAGTACTTC; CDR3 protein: CASSLRLAGASEQYF
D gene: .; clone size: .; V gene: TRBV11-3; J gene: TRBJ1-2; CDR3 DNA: TGTGCCAGCAGCTTAGGCCGCGGCTACACCTTC; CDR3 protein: CASSLGRGYTF
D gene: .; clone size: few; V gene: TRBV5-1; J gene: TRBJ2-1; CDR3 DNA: TGCGCCAGCAGCCCCGGGACCGAGCAGTTCTTC; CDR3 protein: CASSPGTEQFF